These 6 T cell receptor beta chains share one sample of origin, sequenced in a study of CD8+ T cells in alopecia areata. The authors extracted RNA and reverse transcribed it into cDNA as the sequencing template. Libraries were prepared by immunoSEQ multiplex PCR; TCRdb keeps only in-frame clonotypes and omits some of them. The sample records about 150,000 clones, about 60% being singletons. The sequenced sample was CD4+ T cells sorted from blood, obtained at week 0. These receptors came from a human donor with alopecia areata.

The V call is TRBV15, the J call TRBJ2-2, with TRBD2 identical over 10 bases. The CDR3 runs to 16 residues. V was pared by 5 bases and J by 2 bases, with 5 bases of the junction left unmatched. The germline V gene has CDR1 LNHNV and CDR2 YYDKDF (reference sequence). CDR3 amino acids: CATSALAGVNTGELFF. The DNA for the CDR3 is TGTGCCACCAGCGCGCTAGCGGGGGTCAACACCGGGGAGCTGTTTTTT.

This sequence joins TRBV5-6 and TRBJ1-2; 7 bases are a match to TRBD1. Germline V gene sequence: CDR1 SGHDT, CDR2 YYEEEE. This CDR3 region has 15 residues. V dropped 1 base and J dropped 6; count of bases not matched to a gene: 9. CDR3 bases: TGTGCCAGCAGCTTGACATGGCAGGGGGAAGATGGCTACACCTTC. Encoded protein: CASSLTWQGEDGYTF. The full variable domain, its missing parts supplied by reference TRBV5-6 and TRBJ1-2, is DAGVTQSPTHLIKTRGQQVTLRCSPKSGHDTVSWYQQALGQGPQFIFQYYEEEERQRGNFPDRFSGHQFPNYSSELNVNALLLGDSALYLCASSLTWQGEDGYTFGSGTRLTVV.

The rearrangement uses TRBV4-1 and TRBJ2-5; 7 positions agree with TRBD2. CDR1 is MGHRA, CDR2 YSYEKL, per germline. This CDR3 has 16 residues. Unmatched junction bases numbered 10, after V lost 1 base and J lost 5 bases. This chain's CDR3 is CASSQVGLGSKETQYF. CDR3 DNA sequence: TGCGCCAGCAGCCAAGTAGGACTAGGCTCGAAGGAGACCCAGTACTTC.

The rearrangement uses TRBV29-1 and TRBJ2-7, with 7 bases fitting TRBD1. Trimming took 4 bases from V and 2 from J; bases not matched to a gene: 8. The CDR3 loop spans 14 amino acids. Germline CDR1 and CDR2: SQVTM and ANQGSEA. CDR3 coding DNA: TGCAGCGTTGGCCAACCGGGACAGACCTACGAGCAGTACTTC. It codes for CSVGQPGQTYEQYF.

The rearrangement joins TRBV15 to TRBJ2-3; a possible D gene is TRBD1 (6 bases). V shed 3 bases and J shed 2 bases, with 15 bases lying between them. CDR1 LNHNV and CDR2 YYDKDF come from the germline V gene (reference sequence). The CDR3 extends over 16 amino acids. The CDR3 region has the DNA TGTGCCACCAGCAGCAGGGGCCTTCCCCCCACAGATACGCAGTATTTT. It encodes CATSSRGLPPTDTQYF.

This clone has just one count. The gene calls are TRBV9 and TRBJ1-2; 7 bases fit TRBD1. J gave up 7 bases and V 2 bases, and 5 bases lay outside the gene matches. CDR3 length equals 13 residues. Germline loops: CDR1 SGDLS, CDR2 YYNGEE. The CDR3 region has the DNA TGTGCCAGCAGCGTTGGGACAGCAGCTGGCTACACCTTC. This translates into CASSVGTAAGYTF.